This T cell receptor beta chain was profiled in a study of identifying expanded T cells in peripheral blood. Study-level results: Across healthy donors, higher total template counts meant significantly greater approximately 2-week count variance. Technical replicates showed approximately 1.2 changed clones; approximately 2 weeks 15 to 20; four weeks 19.

This clone has only one observation. Its specificity is not known. No infections or other immune events were documented during collection. V was pared by 4 bases and J by 9 bases, with 16 bases between. There are 13 residues in the CDR3. The germline CDR1 and CDR2 sequences are SQVTM and ANQGSEA. The data were produced by immunoSEQ multiplex PCR, yet TCRdb's version contains in-frame clones alone and is incomplete. The sample contains about 91,000 clones, approximately 90% of which appear only once. The V gene is TRBV29-1, the J gene TRBJ2-4; D possibly matches TRBD1 or TRBD2 (5 bases each). This receptor was taken from a person aged 18 to 75 in good health. Sequenced sample: blood. CDR3 sequence reads: CSVASGLRGIQYF. CDR3 DNA: TGCAGCGTTGCGTCGGGGCTCCGAGGCATTCAGTACTTC.